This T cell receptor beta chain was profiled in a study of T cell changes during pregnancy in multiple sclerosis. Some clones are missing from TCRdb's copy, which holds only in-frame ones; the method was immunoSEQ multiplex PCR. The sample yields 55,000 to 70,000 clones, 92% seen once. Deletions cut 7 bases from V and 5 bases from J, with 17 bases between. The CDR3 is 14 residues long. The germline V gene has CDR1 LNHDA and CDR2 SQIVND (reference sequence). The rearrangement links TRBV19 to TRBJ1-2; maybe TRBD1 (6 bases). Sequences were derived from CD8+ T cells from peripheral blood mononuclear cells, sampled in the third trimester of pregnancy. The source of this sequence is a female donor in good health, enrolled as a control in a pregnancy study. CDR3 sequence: CASTPRGILYGYTF. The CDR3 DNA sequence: TGTGCCAGTACCCCAAGGGGGATTTTATATGGCTACACCTTC.